The source of this T cell receptor (beta chain) is a study of OX40 agonist ivuxolimab in advanced cancers. Study summary: All patients had ivuxolimab intravenously every 2 weeks at 0.01 to 10 mg/kg. People who had prior anti-PD-1, anti-PD-L1 or anti-CTLA-4 therapy could take part, and around 43% had some. Partial responses occurred in Three dose-escalation patients, one with hepatocellular carcinoma and two with cutaneous melanoma.

The CDR3 extends over 13 amino acids. CDR1 is SGHNT and CDR2 is YENEEA in the germline V gene. The V end lost 4 bases, the J end lost 8 bases, and 14 bases lay between the germline ends. With respect to this clone: The antigen is unknown.

General study findings and limits: Clonal expansion was seen in CD4+ and CD8+ blood T cells by week 6 at 0.1 to 3.0 mg/kg.

Method: immunoSEQ multiplex PCR; TCRdb's copy keeps in-frame clones and lacks some. The sample holds 60,000 to 90,000 clones; roughly 81% are singletons and the top ten take over 4%. Material: CD4+ or CD8+ T cells sorted from blood, obtained in a trial of the OX40 agonist ivuxolimab. This TCR derives from an adult with an advanced solid tumor such as melanoma, head and neck, liver or kidney cancer. The gene calls are TRBV11-3 and TRBJ1-2, with TRBD1 as a possible D gene (6 bases). CDR3 residues: CASSSPPGQGYTF. CDR3 nucleotide sequence: TGTGCCAGCAGCTCCCCCCCGGGACAAGGCTACACCTTC.